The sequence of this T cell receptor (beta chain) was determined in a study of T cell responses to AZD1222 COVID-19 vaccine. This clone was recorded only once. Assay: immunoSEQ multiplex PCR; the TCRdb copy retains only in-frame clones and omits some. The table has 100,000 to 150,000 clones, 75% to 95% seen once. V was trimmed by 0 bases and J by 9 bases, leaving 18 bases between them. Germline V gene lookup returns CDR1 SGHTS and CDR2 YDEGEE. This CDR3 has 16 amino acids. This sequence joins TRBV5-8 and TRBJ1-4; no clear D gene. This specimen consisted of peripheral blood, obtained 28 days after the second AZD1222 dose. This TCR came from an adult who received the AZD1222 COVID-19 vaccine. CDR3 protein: CASSLGTALMNQKLFF. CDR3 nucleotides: TGTGCCAGCAGCTTGGGGACGGCGCTAATGAACCAAAAACTGTTTTTT.